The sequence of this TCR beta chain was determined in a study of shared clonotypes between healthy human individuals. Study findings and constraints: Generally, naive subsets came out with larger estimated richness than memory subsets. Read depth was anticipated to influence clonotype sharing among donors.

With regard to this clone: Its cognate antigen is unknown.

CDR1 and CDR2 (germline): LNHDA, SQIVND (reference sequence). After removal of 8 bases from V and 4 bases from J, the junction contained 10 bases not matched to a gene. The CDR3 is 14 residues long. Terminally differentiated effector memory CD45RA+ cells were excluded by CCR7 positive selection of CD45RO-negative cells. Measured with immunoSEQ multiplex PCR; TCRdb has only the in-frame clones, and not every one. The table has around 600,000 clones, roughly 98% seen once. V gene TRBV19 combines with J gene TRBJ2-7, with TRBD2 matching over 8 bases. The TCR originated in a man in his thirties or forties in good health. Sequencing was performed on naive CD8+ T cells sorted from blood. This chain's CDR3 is CASANGRAPYEQYF. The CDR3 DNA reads TGTGCCAGTGCAAACGGGAGGGCCCCTTACGAGCAGTACTTC. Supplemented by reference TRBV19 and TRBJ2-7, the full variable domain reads DGGITQSPKYLFRKEGQNVTLSCEQNLNHDAMYWYRQDPGQGLRLIYYSQIVNDFQKGDIAEGYSVSREKKESFPLTVTSAQKNPTAFYLCASANGRAPYEQYFGPGTRLTVT.